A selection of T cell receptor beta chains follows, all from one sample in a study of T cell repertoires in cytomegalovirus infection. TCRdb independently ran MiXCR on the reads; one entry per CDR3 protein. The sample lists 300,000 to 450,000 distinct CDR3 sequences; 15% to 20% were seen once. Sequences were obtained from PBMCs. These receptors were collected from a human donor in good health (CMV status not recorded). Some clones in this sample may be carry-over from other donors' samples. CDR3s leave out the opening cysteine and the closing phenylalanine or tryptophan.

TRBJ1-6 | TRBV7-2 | ASRQKTLSRLNSPLH
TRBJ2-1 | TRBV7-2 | ASSLMASGNVYNEQF
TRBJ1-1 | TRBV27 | ASSFGRRTEAF
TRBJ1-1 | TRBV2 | ASSEGRVAF
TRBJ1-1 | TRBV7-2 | ASSLVGQARFEAF
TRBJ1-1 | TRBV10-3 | AISGRDSLNTEAF
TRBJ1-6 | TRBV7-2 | ASSSVGQGESPLH
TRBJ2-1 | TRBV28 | ASSLIWRGEQF
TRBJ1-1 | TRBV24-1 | ATSDLRWVAEAF
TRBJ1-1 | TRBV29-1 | SAVNTEAF
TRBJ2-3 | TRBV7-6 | ASSPGQVSDTQY
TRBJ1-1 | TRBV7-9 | ASSREGNTEAF
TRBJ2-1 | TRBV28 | ASRPAPGAYEQF
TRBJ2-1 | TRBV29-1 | SVCLMRGNEQF
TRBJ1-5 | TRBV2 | ASSVGARASEPQH
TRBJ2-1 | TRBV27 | ASSMDEQF
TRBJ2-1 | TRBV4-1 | ASSHPGGLAGPLSDEQF
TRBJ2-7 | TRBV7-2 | ASSEGRHAAYEQY
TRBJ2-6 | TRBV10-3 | AISVGESGANVLT
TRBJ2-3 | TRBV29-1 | SVEGRVSTDTQY
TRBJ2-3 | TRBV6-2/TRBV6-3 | ASSSPGDTQY
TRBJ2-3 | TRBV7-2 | ASSLVPWTGLAGTDTQY
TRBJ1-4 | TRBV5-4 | ASSLAGRVNEKLF
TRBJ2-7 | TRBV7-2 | ASSSRTGTYEQY
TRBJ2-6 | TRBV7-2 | ASSRQGQGGANVLT
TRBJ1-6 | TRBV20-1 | SASDREVNSPLH
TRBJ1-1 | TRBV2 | ASVRDTEAF
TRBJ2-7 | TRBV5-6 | ASSEGLTDYEQY
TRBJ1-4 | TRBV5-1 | ASSPDVGGDEKLF
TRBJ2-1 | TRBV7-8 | ASTLAGRLDEQF
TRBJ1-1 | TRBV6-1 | ASSADWLSNTEAF
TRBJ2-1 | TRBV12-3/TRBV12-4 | ASSLVGTHNEQF
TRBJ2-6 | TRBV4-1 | ASSPKPQGASSGANVLT
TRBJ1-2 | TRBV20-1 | SALRQTTYGYT
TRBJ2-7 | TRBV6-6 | ASSRLDYEQY
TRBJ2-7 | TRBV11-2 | ASSSEAGGSYEQY
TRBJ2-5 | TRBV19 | ASSIDTQETQY
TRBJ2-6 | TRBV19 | ASSIGPAGGANVLT
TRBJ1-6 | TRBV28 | ASSFPDQGRNSPLH
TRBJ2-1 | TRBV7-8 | ASGTPHDEQF
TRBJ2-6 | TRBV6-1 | ASSADIPGGANVLT
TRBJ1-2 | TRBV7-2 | ASSSPTGGYGYT
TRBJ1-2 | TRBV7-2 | ASSQGPDYGYT
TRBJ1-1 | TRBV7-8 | ASSEVPGANTEAF
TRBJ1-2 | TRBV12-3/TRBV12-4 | ASSLADPGSYGYT